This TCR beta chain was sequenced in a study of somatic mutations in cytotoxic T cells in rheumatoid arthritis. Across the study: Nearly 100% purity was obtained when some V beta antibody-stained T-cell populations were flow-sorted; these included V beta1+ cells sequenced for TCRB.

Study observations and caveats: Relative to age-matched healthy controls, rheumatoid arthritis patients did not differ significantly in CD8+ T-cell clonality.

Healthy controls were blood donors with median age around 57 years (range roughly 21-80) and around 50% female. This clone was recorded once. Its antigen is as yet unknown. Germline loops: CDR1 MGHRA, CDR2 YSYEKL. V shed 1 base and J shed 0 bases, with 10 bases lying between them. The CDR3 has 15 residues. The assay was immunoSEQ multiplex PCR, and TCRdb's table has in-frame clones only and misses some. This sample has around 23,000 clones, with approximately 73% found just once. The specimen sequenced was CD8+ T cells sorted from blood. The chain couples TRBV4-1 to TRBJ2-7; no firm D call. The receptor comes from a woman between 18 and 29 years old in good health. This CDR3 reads CASSQVVGNSYEQYF. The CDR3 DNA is TGCGCCAGCAGCCAAGTGGTAGGGAACTCCTACGAGCAGTACTTC.